This T cell receptor (beta chain) comes out of a study of response to subunit inactivated influenza vaccine. This clonotype was counted a few times. The CDR3 spans 14 residues. V lost 5 bases and J 3 bases, leaving 14 bases between the germline ends. Per the germline V gene, CDR1 is DFQATT and CDR2 is SNEGSKA (reference sequence). TCRdb re-analysed the RT-PCR reads in MiXCR, keeping a single row per CDR3 protein. The sample lists roughly 170,000 distinct CDR3 sequences, approximately 8.7% occurring once. This specimen was non-naive T cells sorted from PBMCs, taken on the day of vaccination. The chain carries TRBV20-1 and TRBJ2-1, with D perhaps given as TRBD1 or TRBD2 (6 bases each). The clonotype was recovered from a man aged 45 to 65 who received an inactivated influenza vaccine. CDR3 coding DNA: TGCAGTGCTCCGGGGGCTACTAACTACAATGAGCAGTTCTTC. This codes for CSAPGATNYNEQFF.